The 17 T cell receptor beta chains presented below share a single source sample, sequenced in a study of graft-versus-host responses after intestinal transplantation. Method: immunoSEQ multiplex PCR; TCRdb's copy keeps in-frame clones and lacks some. The table shows under 40,000 clones, with around 94% occurring only once. Sequences were derived from PBMCs, sampled 16 days after intestinal transplant. The receptors were gathered from a human patient who received an intestinal transplant, so some T cells may come from the graft donor.

This chain joins TRBV2 and TRBJ1-5; no firm D call. Germline V gene lookup returns CDR1 SNHLY and CDR2 FYNNEI. The V and J ends lost 4 bases and 4 bases respectively, with 11 bases between them. There are 14 residues in the CDR3. The CDR3 nucleotides are TGTGCCAGCAGTGTAGGGAGCTCGAATCAGCCCCAGCATTTT. It encodes CASSVGSSNQPQHF. The full variable domain, in which reference TRBV2 and TRBJ1-5 provide the parts outside the CDR3, is EPEVTQTPSHQVTQMGQEVILRCVPISNHLYFYWYRQILGQKVEFLVSFYNNEISEKSEIFDDQFSVERPDGSNFTLKIRSTKLEDSAMYFCASSVGSSNQPQHFGDGTRLSIL.

The CDR3: CASSVPGQTSGANVLTF. The DNA of the CDR3 is TGTGCCAGCAGTGTTCCGGGACAAACCTCTGGGGCCAACGTCCTGACTTTC. The genes are TRBV7-2 and TRBJ2-6; possibly TRBD1 for D (6 bases). The CDR3 is 17 amino acids. Germline lookup yields CDR1 SGHTA and CDR2 FQGNSA. The V end was cut by 6 bases, the J end by 0 bases, with 15 bases between.

The chain uses TRBV6-5 and TRBJ2-7; no firm D call. Trimming pared 6 bases from V and 3 bases from J, leaving 6 bases between. The CDR3 has 11 amino acids. Germline values: CDR1 MNHEY, CDR2 SVGAGI. CDR3 sequence reads: CASSSNYEQYF. Here the CDR3 DNA reads TGTGCCAGCAGCAGTAACTACGAGCAGTACTTC.

V gene TRBV28 combines with J gene TRBJ2-1; D is perhaps TRBD1 or TRBD2 (5 bases each). Trimming pared 3 bases from V and 5 bases from J, leaving 14 bases between. Germline lookup yields CDR1 MDHEN and CDR2 SYDVKM. CDR3 size: 15 residues. CDR3 bases: TGTGCCAGCAGTTTTCGGGACGGGAATAACAATGAGCAGTTCTTC. Encoded protein: CASSFRDGNNNEQFF. The whole variable domain, filled in from reference TRBV28 and TRBJ2-1, reads DVKVTQSSRYLVKRTGEKVFLECVQDMDHENMFWYRQDPGLGLRLIYFSYDVKMKEKGDIPEGYSVSREKKERFSLILESASTNQTSMYLCASSFRDGNNNEQFFGPGTRLTVL.

The chain couples TRBV29-1 to TRBJ2-1; no firm D call. Germline V gives CDR1 SQVTM, CDR2 ANQGSEA. This CDR3 has 12 amino acids. The germline V and J ends were trimmed by 1 base and 8 bases, with 9 bases remaining between them. DNA for the CDR3: TGCAGCGTTGAAGGGTCTAGATATGAGCAGTTCTTC. Its translation: CSVEGSRYEQFF.

This clone was seen a single time. The gene calls are TRBV28 and TRBJ1-1; 8 bases are shared with TRBD1. This CDR3 contains 13 residues. With V trimmed by 5 bases and J by 1 base, 0 bases remained unmatched. CDR1 MDHEN and CDR2 SYDVKM come from the germline V gene. The CDR3 spells CASSQGANTEAFF. The CDR3 nucleotides are TGTGCCAGCAGTCAGGGGGCGAACACTGAAGCTTTCTTT.

V is TRBV28 and J is TRBJ1-6; 8 positions agree with TRBD1. Germline CDR1 and CDR2: MDHEN and SYDVKM. The CDR3 is 17 residues long. The ends lost 5 bases at V and 0 bases at J; junction bases unmatched: 6. In nucleotides, the CDR3 is TGTGCCAGCAGTCAAAGGGACAGGAGCTCCTATAATTCACCCCTCCACTTT. It translates to CASSQRDRSSYNSPLHF.

This chain joins TRBV7-6 and TRBJ1-1, with TRBD1 identical over 7 bases. The junction had 6 bases not matched to a gene; V was cut back by 5 bases and J by 0 bases. Germline V gives CDR1 SGHVS, CDR2 FNYEAQ. The CDR3 loop spans 15 amino acids. CDR3 residues: CASSPRDRLNTEAFF. The CDR3 DNA follows: TGTGCCAGCAGCCCCCGGGACAGACTGAACACTGAAGCTTTCTTT.

The rearrangement links TRBV21-1 to TRBJ2-7; the table's D call of TRBD2 was not tested on the DNA. TRBV21-1 is deemed a pseudogene. The CDR3 sequence is 11 residues long. CDR3 residues: CASSKPQRQYF. In DNA form, the CDR3 reads TGTGCCAGCAGCAAACCCCAGCGGCAGTACTTC.

The genes are TRBV6-4 and TRBJ1-1; D unclear. V lost 3 bases and J lost 0, with 5 bases in between. Germline-derived CDR1 and CDR2 are MRHNA and SNTAGT. CDR3 length: 13 residues. The chain's CDR3 is CASSESVNTEAFF. For the CDR3, the DNA is TGTGCCAGCAGTGAATCTGTGAACACTGAAGCTTTCTTT.

The V call is TRBV7-9, the J call TRBJ2-1; perhaps TRBD1 as D (7 bases). Between the trimmed V and J ends, which lost 3 bases and 10 bases, there was a span of 10 bases. The V gene's germline CDR1 is SEHNR and CDR2 FQNEAQ (reference sequence). CDR3 size: 12 residues. The CDR3 DNA follows: TGTGCCAGCAGCTTTCCAGGGGGGGAGCAGTTCTTC. Translation: CASSFPGGEQFF.

J is TRBJ1-5 and V is TRBV6-1; D is ambiguous. The CDR3 is made up of 15 amino acids. The V gene lost 2 bases and the J gene lost 1 base, with 9 bases spanning the gap. The V gene's germline CDR1 is MNHNS and CDR2 SASEGT. The CDR3 nucleotides are TGTGCCAGCAGTGAATTAATCTTCAGCAATCAGCCCCAGCATTTT. It translates to CASSELIFSNQPQHF.

This clone turned up a few times. The V and J genes are TRBV7-9 and TRBJ1-2; 7 nucleotides align to TRBD1. Germline V gives CDR1 SEHNR, CDR2 FQNEAQ (reference sequence). V gave up 1 base and J gave up 5 bases; unmatched junction bases: 4. The CDR3 consists of 14 residues. CDR3 nucleotide sequence: TGTGCCAGCAGCTTAGGAGGGGGCGTGTATGGCTACACCTTC. Residues: CASSLGGGVYGYTF.

The J gene is TRBJ1-1, the V gene TRBV27; 9 nucleotides align to TRBD1. With 0 bases clipped from V and 0 bases from J, the junction kept 8 bases outside the gene matches. Germline-derived CDR1 and CDR2 are MNHEY and SMNVEV (reference sequence). This CDR3 is built from 18 residues. This CDR3 is CASSLSGGQGIMNTEAFF. For the CDR3, the DNA is TGTGCCAGCAGTTTATCGGGGGGACAGGGAATCATGAACACTGAAGCTTTCTTT.

The rearrangement links TRBV27 to TRBJ2-3, with D possibly being TRBD1 (5 bases). Trimming cost V 3 bases and J 4 bases, with 11 bases left between them. The CDR3 extends over 14 amino acids. From germline, CDR1 is MNHEY and CDR2 SMNVEV (reference sequence). Here the CDR3 reads CASSLAVGADTQYF. The CDR3 nucleotides are TGTGCCAGCAGTTTGGCCGTAGGGGCAGATACGCAGTATTTT.

The J gene is TRBJ2-7, the V gene TRBV28; 8 bases map to TRBD2. After removal of 3 bases from V and 2 bases from J, the junction contained 6 bases not matched to a gene. The CDR3 length is 15 residues. Germline CDR1 reads MDHEN; CDR2 reads SYDVKM. CDR3 region: CASSLGAGGPYEQYF. The CDR3 DNA follows: TGTGCCAGCAGTTTGGGCGCGGGAGGTCCCTACGAGCAGTACTTC.

The chain couples TRBV4-2 to TRBJ2-7; 10 bases are a match to TRBD2. The CDR3 has 16 amino acids. Germline assignment: CDR1 LGHNA and CDR2 YNFKEQ. V shed 0 bases, J shed 5 bases, and the junction held 7 bases outside the gene matches. The CDR3 sequence: CASSQDNLAGVNEQYF. The DNA for the CDR3 is TGTGCCAGCAGCCAAGATAATCTAGCGGGAGTAAACGAGCAGTACTTC.